Listed below are T cell receptor beta chains from one sample, sequenced in a study of CD8 T cells in ankylosing spondylitis. TCRdb ran MiXCR on the 5' RACE reads and lists one entry per CDR3 protein. The sample shows under 950,000 distinct CDR3 sequences, under 20% of them seen only once. The sample consisted of blood, either unsorted or a sorted T cell fraction (not recorded which). The receptors here all came from a male donor with ankylosing spondylitis. The CDR3 runs from the conserved cysteine through the conserved F or W. D genes are given only for firm matches.

V gene	D gene	J gene	CDR3 protein
TRBV3-1	.	TRBJ2-1	CASSHSGALNYNEQFF
TRBV6-6	.	TRBJ1-2	CASRPDYYGYTF
TRBV20-1	.	TRBJ1-1	CSASRHLGNTEAFF
TRBV4-2	.	TRBJ2-1	CASSRYRLGEEQFF
TRBV6-1	TRBD2	TRBJ2-3	CASSVVAGDRDTQYF
TRBV6-1	.	TRBJ1-5	CASIWQQSFNQPQHF
TRBV20-1	.	TRBJ2-1	CSAISQGYGGGRNEQFF
TRBV3-1	.	TRBJ1-2	CASSQVVGGYTF
TRBV5-6	.	TRBJ2-7	CASSLALTGLGEQYF
TRBV24-1	.	TRBJ1-1	CATSDSRGAVTEAFF
TRBV24-1	TRBD2	TRBJ2-1	CATSDGGTSVAEQFF
TRBV4-1	.	TRBJ1-1	CASSQDMVRDVGAFF
TRBV20-1	TRBD2	TRBJ2-1	CSARDPLAGPGNEQFF
TRBV11-2	.	TRBJ1-6	CASSSGIREINSPLHF
TRBV29-1	.	TRBJ1-2	CSVDRVGFYGYTF
TRBV10-3	TRBD1	TRBJ2-7	CAISAGTGDEQYF
TRBV14	.	TRBJ2-1	CASSQGFRSSRASMNEQFF
TRBV18	TRBD2	TRBJ2-1	CASSPLLAAGNEQFF
TRBV10-1	.	TRBJ2-1	CASSRTGEGHNEQFF
TRBV6-1	.	TRBJ2-7	CATGDNNSYEQYF
TRBV20-1	TRBD1	TRBJ2-7	CSAKDRASSYEQYF
TRBV12-3/TRBV12-4	.	TRBJ2-2	CASSFGERGTGELFF
TRBV28	TRBD1	TRBJ1-5	CASSHGQGAGGPTNQPQHF
TRBV6-5	.	TRBJ2-1	CASSYDGEHNEQFF